This paragraph reports one TCR beta chain. As yet, its antigen is unknown. Researchers isolated CD4+ T cells once ten to eleven days of culture had elapsed. Either the BNT162b2 or mRNA-1273 vaccine was given to participants in two doses. Previously uninfected by SARS-CoV-2, the vaccine recipients also showed negative nucleocapsid antibodies. These data come from a study of vaccination effects on CD4 cells after COVID-19. At the level of the study: Following the second dose by a median of 72 days, the post-vaccine samples were obtained.

This table comes from immunoSEQ multiplex PCR, and its TCRdb copy is limited to in-frame clones, with some not included. The sample lists 42,000 or so clones, over 60% occurring once. This CDR3 has 12 amino acids. Germline CDR1 reads GTSNPN; CDR2 reads SVGIG (reference sequence). V lost 2 bases and J 4 bases, leaving 8 bases between the germline ends. Study-wide results and limits: There was marked clonal contraction among infection- and vaccine-induced clones late after vaccination. There was only 1 of 255 vaccine-induced clones in healthy vaccinees that cross-reacted with common cold coronaviruses.

The chain recombines TRBV30 with TRBJ1-2, with D tentatively TRBD1 (6 bases). This clonotype was sampled from a human donor who received a COVID-19 vaccine. This material consisted of CD4+ T cells from PBMCs cultured without peptide, taken after COVID-19 vaccination. CDR3 in amino acids: CAWSTRGYGYTF. DNA of the CDR3: TGTGCCTGGAGTACCAGGGGCTATGGCTACACCTTC.